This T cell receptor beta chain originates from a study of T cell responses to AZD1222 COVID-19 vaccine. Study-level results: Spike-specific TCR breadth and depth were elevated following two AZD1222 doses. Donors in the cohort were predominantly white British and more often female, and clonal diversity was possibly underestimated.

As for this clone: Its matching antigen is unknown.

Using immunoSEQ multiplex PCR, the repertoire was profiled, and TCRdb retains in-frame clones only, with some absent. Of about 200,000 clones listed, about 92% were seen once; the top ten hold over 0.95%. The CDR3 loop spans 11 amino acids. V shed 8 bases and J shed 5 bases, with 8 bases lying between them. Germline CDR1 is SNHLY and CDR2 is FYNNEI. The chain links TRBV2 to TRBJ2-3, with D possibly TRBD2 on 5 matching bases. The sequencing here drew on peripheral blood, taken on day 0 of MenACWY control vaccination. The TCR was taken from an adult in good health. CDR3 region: CASGLRDTQYF. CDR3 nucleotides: TGTGCCAGCGGACTCCGAGATACGCAGTATTTT.